What follows is one T cell receptor (beta chain) and its context. Antigen unknown. These data are taken from a study of shared clonotypes between healthy human individuals. General study findings and limits: Naive CD4 clonotypes were shared across a few donors at roughly 5%. For sorted subsets, rarefaction showed incomplete sequencing despite large depth.

Donors, without exception, were Caucasian adults residing in Nashville, Tennessee. Trimming stripped 0 bases from V and 2 bases from J, with 10 bases between. In germline, CDR1 is MNHEY, CDR2 SVGAGI. The CDR3 spans 16 residues. This was a deep-level run. The method was immunoSEQ multiplex PCR; TCRdb's version includes in-frame clones alone and lacks a portion of them. Of roughly 2,300,000 clones detected, roughly 90% appear once; the ten largest clones hold 0.37%. Material for sequencing was naive CD4+ T cells from PBMCs. As for subset: CD45RA+ positively selected. V gene TRBV6-5 combines with J gene TRBJ1-4; D is perhaps TRBD1 (6 bases). The TCR comes from a man aged 18 to 35 in good health. Some clones in this sample may be carry-over from other donors' samples. The CDR3 region is CASSYSGGMTNEKLFF. In DNA form, the CDR3 reads TGTGCCAGCAGTTACTCTGGGGGCATGACTAATGAAAAACTGTTTTTT.